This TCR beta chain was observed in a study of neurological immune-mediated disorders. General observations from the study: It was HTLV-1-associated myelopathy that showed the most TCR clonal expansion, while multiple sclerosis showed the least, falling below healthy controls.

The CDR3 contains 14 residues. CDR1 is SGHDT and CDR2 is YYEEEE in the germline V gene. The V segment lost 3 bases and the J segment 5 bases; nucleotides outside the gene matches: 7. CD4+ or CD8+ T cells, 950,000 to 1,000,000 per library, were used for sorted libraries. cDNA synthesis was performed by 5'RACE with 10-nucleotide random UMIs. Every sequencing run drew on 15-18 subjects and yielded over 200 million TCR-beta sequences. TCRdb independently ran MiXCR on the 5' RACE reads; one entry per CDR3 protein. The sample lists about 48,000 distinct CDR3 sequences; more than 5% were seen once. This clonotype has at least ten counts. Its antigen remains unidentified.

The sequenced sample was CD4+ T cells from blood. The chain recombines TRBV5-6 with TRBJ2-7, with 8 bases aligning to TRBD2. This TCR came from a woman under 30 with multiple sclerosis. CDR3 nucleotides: TGTGCCAGCAGCTCCCCGGGGGGGAGTCACGAGCAGTACGTC. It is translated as CASSSPGGSHEQYV.